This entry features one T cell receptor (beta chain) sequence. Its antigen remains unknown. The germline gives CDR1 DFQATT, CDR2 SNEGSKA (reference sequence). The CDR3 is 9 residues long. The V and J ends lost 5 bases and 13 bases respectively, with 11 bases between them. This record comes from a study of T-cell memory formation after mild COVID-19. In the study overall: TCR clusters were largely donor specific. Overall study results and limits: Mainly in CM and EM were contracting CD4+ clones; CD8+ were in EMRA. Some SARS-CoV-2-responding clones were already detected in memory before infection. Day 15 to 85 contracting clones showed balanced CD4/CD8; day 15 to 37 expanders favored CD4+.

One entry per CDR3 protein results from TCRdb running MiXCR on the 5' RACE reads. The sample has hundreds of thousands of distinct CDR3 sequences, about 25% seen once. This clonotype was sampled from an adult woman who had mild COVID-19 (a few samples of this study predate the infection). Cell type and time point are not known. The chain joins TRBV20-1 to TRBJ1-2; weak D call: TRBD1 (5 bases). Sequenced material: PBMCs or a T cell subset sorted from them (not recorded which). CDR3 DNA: TGCAGTGCTGAGGGGAGCGGCACCTTC. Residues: CSAEGSGTF.